This T cell receptor beta chain was identified during a study of cytomegalovirus exposure and HLA in healthy donors. Turning to the study itself: Around 85 million unique TCR sequences came from HLA-typed donors in an early release.

Study-wide points: A missense variant in DCLRE1C was later tied to TCR beta V- and J-gene trimming. Both high specificity and high sensitivity reportedly marked the classifier's diagnosis of cytomegalovirus status. Most CMV-associated TCR beta chains appeared HLA-restricted in a later analysis.

The germline CDR1 and CDR2 sequences are SGHAT and FQNNGV. The CDR3 covers 16 residues. V lost 4 bases to trimming and J lost 2 bases; unmatched junction nucleotides: 7. About this clone: Its antigen is undetermined.

A multiplex PCR was run with 60 Vbeta primers and 13 Jbeta primers. Profiled with immunoSEQ multiplex PCR; TCRdb holds only in-frame clones, not every one. The sample holds 150,000 or so clones, about 76% seen once. The TCR originated in a male donor in good health and CMV-seronegative. V is TRBV11-2 and J is TRBJ2-1, with 8 bases that match TRBD1. Sequenced sample: PBMCs. As DNA, the CDR3 is TGTGCCAGCAGCTCAAGACAGGGGAGACCCTACAATGAGCAGTTCTTC. Translating it yields CASSSRQGRPYNEQFF.